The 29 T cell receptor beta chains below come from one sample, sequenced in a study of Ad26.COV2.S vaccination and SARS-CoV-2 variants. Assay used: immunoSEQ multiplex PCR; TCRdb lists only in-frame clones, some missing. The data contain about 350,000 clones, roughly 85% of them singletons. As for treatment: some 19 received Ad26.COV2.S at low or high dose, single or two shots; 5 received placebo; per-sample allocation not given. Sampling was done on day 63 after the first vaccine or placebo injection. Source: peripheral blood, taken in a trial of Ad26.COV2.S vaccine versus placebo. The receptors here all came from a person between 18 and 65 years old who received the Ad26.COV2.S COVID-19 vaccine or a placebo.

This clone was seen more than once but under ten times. The CDR3 region is CASSPGQNNSPLHF. Written as DNA, the CDR3 is TGTGCCAGCAGCCCGGGACAGAATAATTCACCCCTCCACTTT. This chain joins TRBV3-1 (or the pseudogene TRBV3-2) and TRBJ1-6; 7 bases line up with TRBD1. Losses at the gene ends were 4 bases for V and 5 bases for J; bases not matched to a gene: 2. Germline CDR1 is LGHDT and CDR2 is YNNKEL (reference sequence). This CDR3 has 14 residues.

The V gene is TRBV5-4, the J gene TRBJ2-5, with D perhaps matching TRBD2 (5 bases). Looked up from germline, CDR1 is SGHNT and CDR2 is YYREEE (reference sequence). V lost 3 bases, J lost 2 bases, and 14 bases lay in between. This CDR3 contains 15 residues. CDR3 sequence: CASSSGKAGQETQYF. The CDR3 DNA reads TGTGCCAGCAGCTCCGGGAAGGCAGGTCAAGAGACCCAGTACTTC.

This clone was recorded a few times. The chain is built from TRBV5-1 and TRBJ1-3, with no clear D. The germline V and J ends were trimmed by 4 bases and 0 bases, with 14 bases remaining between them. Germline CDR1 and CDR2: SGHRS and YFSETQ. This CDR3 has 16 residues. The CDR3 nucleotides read TGCGCCAGCAGCCTAAGACCGAAAGACTCTGGAAACACCATATATTTT. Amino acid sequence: CASSLRPKDSGNTIYF.

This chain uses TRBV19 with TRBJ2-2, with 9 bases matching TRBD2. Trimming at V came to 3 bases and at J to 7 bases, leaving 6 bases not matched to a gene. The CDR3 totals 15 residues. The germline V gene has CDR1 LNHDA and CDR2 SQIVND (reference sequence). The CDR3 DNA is TGTGCCAGTAGTATTGGAGCGGGGGGCGGCGGGGAGCTGTTTTTT. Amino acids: CASSIGAGGGGELFF.

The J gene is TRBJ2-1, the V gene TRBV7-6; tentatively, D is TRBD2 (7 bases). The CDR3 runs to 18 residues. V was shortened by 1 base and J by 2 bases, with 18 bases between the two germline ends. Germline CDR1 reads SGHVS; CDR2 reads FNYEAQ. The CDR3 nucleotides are TGTGCCAGCAGCTTAGAATCGGGAGGCAGGGGAACCTACAATGAGCAGTTCTTC. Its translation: CASSLESGGRGTYNEQFF. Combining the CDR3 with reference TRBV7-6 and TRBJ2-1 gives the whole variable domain GAGVSQSPRYKVTKRGQDVALRCDPISGHVSLYWYRQALGQGPEFLTYFNYEAQQDKSGLPNDRFSAERPEGSISTLTIQRTEQRDSAMYRCASSLESGGRGTYNEQFFGPGTRLTVL.

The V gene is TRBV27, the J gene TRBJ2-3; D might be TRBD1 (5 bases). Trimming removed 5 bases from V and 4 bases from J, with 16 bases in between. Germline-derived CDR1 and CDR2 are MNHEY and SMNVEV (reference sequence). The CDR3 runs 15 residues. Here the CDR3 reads CASSTSRAGADTQYF. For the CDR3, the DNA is TGTGCCAGCAGTACCTCCAGGGCTGGGGCAGATACGCAGTATTTT.

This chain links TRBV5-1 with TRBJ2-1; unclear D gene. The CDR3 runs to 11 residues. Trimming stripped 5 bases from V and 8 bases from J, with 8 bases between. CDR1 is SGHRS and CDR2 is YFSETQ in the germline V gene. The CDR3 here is CASSWAHEQFF. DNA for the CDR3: TGCGCCAGCAGTTGGGCTCATGAGCAGTTCTTC.

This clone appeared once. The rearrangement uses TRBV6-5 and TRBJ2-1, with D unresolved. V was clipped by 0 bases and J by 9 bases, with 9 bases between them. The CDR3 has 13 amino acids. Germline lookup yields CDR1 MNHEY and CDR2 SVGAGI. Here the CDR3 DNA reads TGTGCCAGCAGTTACTCTGCCAGAGGTGAGCAGTTCTTC. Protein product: CASSYSARGEQFF.

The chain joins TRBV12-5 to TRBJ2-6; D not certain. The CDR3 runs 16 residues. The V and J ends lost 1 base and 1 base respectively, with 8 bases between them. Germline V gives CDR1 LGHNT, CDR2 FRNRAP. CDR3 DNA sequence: TGTGCTAGTGGTTTGGGGGGTGTGTCTGGGGCCAACGTCCTGACTTTC. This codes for CASGLGGVSGANVLTF.

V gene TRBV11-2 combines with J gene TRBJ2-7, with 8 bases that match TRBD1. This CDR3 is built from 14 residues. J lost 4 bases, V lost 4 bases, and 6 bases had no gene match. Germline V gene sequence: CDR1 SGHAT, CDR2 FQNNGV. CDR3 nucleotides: TGTGCCAGCAGCTCCGGACAGGGAAATTACGAGCAGTACTTC. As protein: CASSSGQGNYEQYF.

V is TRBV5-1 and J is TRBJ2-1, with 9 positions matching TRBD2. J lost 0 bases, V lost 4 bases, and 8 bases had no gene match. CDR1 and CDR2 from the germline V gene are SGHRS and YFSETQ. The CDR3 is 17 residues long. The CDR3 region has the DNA TGCGCCAGCAGCATGACTAGCGGTTCCAGCTCCTACAATGAGCAGTTCTTC. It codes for CASSMTSGSSSYNEQFF.

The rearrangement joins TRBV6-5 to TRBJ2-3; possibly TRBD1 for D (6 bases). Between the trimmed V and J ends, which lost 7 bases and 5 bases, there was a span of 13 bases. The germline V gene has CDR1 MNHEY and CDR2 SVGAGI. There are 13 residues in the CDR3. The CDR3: CASTQRGQDTQYF. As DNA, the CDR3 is TGTGCCAGCACCCAAAGGGGACAAGATACGCAGTATTTT.

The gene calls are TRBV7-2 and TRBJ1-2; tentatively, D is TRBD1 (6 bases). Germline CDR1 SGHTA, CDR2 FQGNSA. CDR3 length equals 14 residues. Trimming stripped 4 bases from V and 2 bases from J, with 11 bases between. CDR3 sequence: CASSSWTENYGYTF. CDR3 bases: TGTGCCAGCAGCTCCTGGACAGAAAACTATGGCTACACCTTC. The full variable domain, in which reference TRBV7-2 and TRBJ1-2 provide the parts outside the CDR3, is GAGVSQSPSNKVTEKGKDVELRCDPISGHTALYWYRQSLGQGLEFLIYFQGNSAPDKSGLPSDRFSAERTGGSVSTLTIQRTQQEDSAVYLCASSSWTENYGYTFGSGTRLTVV.

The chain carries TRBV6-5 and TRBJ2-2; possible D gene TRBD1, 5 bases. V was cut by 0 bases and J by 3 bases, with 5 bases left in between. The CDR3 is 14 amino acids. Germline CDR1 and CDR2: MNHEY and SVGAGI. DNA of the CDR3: TGTGCCAGCAGTTACTCCAGGGACACCGGGGAGCTGTTTTTT. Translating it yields CASSYSRDTGELFF.

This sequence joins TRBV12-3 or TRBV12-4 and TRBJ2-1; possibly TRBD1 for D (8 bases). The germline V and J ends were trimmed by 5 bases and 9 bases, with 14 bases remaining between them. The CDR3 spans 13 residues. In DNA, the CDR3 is TGTGCCAGCAGTATGACAGGGGAGGGTGAGCAGTTCTTC. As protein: CASSMTGEGEQFF.

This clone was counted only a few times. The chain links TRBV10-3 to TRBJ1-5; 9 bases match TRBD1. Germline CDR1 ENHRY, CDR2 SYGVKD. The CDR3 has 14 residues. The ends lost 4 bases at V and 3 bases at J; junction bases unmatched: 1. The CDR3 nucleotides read TGTGCCATCAGTGGGGACAGGGACAATCAGCCCCAGCATTTT. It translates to CAISGDRDNQPQHF.

CDR3 in DNA: TGTGCCAGCAGCTTCGGGACGGGATCAGATACGCAGTATTTT. Translating it yields CASSFGTGSDTQYF. This chain joins TRBV7-6 and TRBJ2-3; D might be TRBD1 or TRBD2, each matching 5 bases. V gave up 3 bases and J gave up 4 bases, with 11 bases separating them. This CDR3 has 14 amino acids. Germline values: CDR1 SGHVS, CDR2 FNYEAQ.

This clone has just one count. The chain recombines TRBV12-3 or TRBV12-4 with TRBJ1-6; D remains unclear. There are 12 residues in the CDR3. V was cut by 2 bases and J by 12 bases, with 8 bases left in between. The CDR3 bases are TGTGCCAGCAGTTTAAGGACCGAACCCCTCCACTTT. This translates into CASSLRTEPLHF.

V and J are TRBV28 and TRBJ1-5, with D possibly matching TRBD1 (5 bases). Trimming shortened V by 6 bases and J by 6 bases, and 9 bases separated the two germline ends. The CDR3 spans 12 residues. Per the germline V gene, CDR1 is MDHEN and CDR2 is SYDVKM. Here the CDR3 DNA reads TGTGCCAGCAGGGGGCTAGGTCAGCCCCAGCATTTT. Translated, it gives CASRGLGQPQHF.

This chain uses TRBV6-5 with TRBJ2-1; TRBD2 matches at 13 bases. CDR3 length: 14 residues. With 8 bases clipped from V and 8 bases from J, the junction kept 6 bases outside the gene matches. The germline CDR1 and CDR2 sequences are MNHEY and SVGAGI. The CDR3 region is CASWTSGRFDEQFF. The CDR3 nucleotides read TGTGCCAGCTGGACTAGCGGGAGATTCGATGAGCAGTTCTTC.

The CDR3 region has the DNA TGCGCCAGCAGCCAAAAAACAAACGAGCAGTACTTC. It is translated as CASSQKTNEQYF. V and J are TRBV4-3 and TRBJ2-7; D gene uncertain. V was pared by 2 bases and J by 5 bases, with 7 bases between. The germline V gene encodes CDR1 LGHNA and CDR2 YSLEER. CDR3 size: 12 residues.

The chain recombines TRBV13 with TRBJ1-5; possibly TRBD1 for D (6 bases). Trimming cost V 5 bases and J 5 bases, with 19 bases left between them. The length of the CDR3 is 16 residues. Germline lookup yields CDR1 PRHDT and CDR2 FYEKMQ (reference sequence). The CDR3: CASSHLGAVTHQPQHF. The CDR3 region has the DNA TGTGCCAGCAGCCACCTGGGGGCCGTGACCCATCAGCCCCAGCATTTT.

DNA of the CDR3: TGTGCCAGCAGCACCGGGACAGGGGAACTAATCTACGAGCAGTACTTC. The encoded protein is CASSTGTGELIYEQYF. The chain links TRBV5-6 to TRBJ2-7; TRBD1 matches 10 bases. CDR3 size: 16 residues. Trimming removed 4 bases from V and 3 bases from J; junction bases left unmatched: 10. The V gene's germline CDR1 is SGHDT and CDR2 YYEEEE.

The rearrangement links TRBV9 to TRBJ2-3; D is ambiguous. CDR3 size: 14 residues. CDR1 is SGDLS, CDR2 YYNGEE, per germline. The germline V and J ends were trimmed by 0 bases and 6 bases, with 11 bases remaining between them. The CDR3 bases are TGTGCCAGCAGCGTAGTTCCGGGTGGCGATACGCAGTATTTT. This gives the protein CASSVVPGGDTQYF.

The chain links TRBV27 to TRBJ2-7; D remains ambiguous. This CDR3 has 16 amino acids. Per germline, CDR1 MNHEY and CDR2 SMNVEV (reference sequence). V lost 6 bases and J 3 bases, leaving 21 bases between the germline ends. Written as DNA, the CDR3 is TGTGCCAGCAGGGCTCCTGGCGGTGCCCGTTTCTACGAGCAGTACTTC. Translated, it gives CASRAPGGARFYEQYF.

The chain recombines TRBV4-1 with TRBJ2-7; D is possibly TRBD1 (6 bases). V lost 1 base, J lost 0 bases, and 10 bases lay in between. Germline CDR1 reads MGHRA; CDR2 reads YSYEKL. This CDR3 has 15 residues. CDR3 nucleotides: TGCGCCAGCAGCCAAGTGAGGGGGTACTCCTACGAGCAGTACTTC. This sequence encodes CASSQVRGYSYEQYF.

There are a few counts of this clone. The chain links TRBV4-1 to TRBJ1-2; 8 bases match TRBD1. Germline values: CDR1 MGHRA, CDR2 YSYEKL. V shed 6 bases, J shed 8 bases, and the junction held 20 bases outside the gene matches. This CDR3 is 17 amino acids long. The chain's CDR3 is CASRPQGQEALGRGYTF. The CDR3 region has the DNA TGCGCCAGCAGACCGCAGGGACAGGAGGCATTGGGGAGAGGCTACACCTTC.

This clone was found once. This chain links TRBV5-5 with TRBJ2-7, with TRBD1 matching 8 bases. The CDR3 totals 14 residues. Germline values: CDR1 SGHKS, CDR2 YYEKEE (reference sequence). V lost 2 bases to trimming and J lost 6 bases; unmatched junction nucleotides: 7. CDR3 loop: CASSFRQGLFEQYF. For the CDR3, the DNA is TGTGCCAGCAGCTTTAGACAGGGGCTCTTCGAGCAGTACTTC.

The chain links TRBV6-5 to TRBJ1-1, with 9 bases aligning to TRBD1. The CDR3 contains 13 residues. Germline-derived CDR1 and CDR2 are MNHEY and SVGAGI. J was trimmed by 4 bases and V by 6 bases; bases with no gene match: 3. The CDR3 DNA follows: TGTGCCAGCAGGACAGGGGGGTTCACTGAAGCTTTCTTT. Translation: CASRTGGFTEAFF.